The 2 T cell receptor beta chains below come from one sample, sequenced in a study of shared clonotypes between healthy human individuals. The method was immunoSEQ multiplex PCR; TCRdb's version includes in-frame clones alone and lacks a portion of them. The sample shows approximately 2,000,000 clones, over 85% of them seen only once. CD45RO-negative cells were positively selected for CCR7, leaving out terminally differentiated effector memory CD45RA+ cells. Sequences were obtained from naive CD8+ T cells from PBMCs. Every receptor here comes from a man aged 18 to 35 in good health. Some clones in this sample may be carry-over from other donors' samples.

This sequence joins TRBV27 and TRBJ1-1, with TRBD1 as a possible D gene (5 bases). CDR1 MNHEY and CDR2 SMNVEV come from the germline V gene (reference sequence). V lost 2 bases and J lost 6, with 16 bases in between. The CDR3 sequence is 15 residues long. CDR3 loop: CASSLRYGPGAEAFF. DNA of the CDR3: TGTGCCAGCAGTTTACGGTACGGACCGGGGGCTGAAGCTTTCTTT.

The chain uses TRBV13 and TRBJ1-1; 8 nucleotides agree with TRBD1. The CDR3 loop spans 15 amino acids. Per germline, CDR1 PRHDT and CDR2 FYEKMQ (reference sequence). V was clipped by 5 bases and J by 10 bases; unmatched bases: 15. CDR3: CASSPMGQAIEGAFF. CDR3 coding DNA: TGTGCCAGCAGCCCAATGGGACAGGCTATCGAGGGAGCTTTCTTT. The entire variable domain, with the rest obtained from reference TRBV13 and TRBJ1-1, is as follows: AAGVIQSPRHLIKEKRETATLKCYPIPRHDTVYWYQQGPGQDPQFLISFYEKMQSDKGSIPDRFSAQQFSDYHSELNMSSLELGDSALYFCASSPMGQAIEGAFFGQGTRLTVV.